This T cell receptor (beta chain) was obtained from a study of PD-1 blockade in classical Hodgkin lymphoma. There are 14 residues in the CDR3. The V segment lost 5 bases and the J segment 3 bases; nucleotides outside the gene matches: 7. CDR1 is SNHLY and CDR2 is FYNNEI in the germline V gene. The time point was: newly diagnosed, previously untreated cHL patient sample. Starting with thawed PBMCs, CD4+ T cells were purified by magnetic negative selection. Comparison PBMCs came from previously untreated, newly diagnosed classical Hodgkin lymphoma patients. The table lists this clone with a count of one. Antigen unknown. The repertoire was sequenced with immunoSEQ multiplex PCR; TCRdb's copy has only in-frame clones and lacks some. The top ten clones hold around 1.2% of a sample with just under 20,000 clones, about four fifths of them seen once. General study findings and limits: Healthy donors were reported to have higher baseline TCR diversity than newly diagnosed patients.

This clonotype was obtained from a human donor with classical Hodgkin lymphoma. The source material was CD4+ T cells from blood. The chain links TRBV2 to TRBJ2-7; 7 bases line up with TRBD1. The CDR3 is CASSSDRVSYEQYF. DNA of the CDR3: TGTGCCAGCAGTTCCGACAGGGTTAGCTACGAGCAGTACTTC.